The 8 T cell receptor beta chains given below trace back to one sample, sequenced in a study of blood T cell repertoires in COVID-19. Method: immunoSEQ multiplex PCR; TCRdb's copy keeps in-frame clones and lacks some. The top ten hold around 1.9% of the sample, which has 400,000 or so clones, around 87% seen once. Sequenced sample: PBMCs or T cells enriched from blood (not recorded which). The receptor source for this set is a man aged 35 to 55 in a cohort exposed to, infected with or recovered from COVID-19 (not recorded which).

This clone has a handful of counts. The chain carries TRBV20-1 and TRBJ1-1; D is possibly TRBD1 (6 bases). CDR1 is DFQATT, CDR2 SNEGSKA, per germline (reference sequence). V lost 5 bases and J 4 bases, leaving 8 bases between the germline ends. The CDR3 runs to 11 residues. CDR3: CSADRSTEAFF. The CDR3 DNA reads as TGCAGTGCTGACAGGAGCACTGAAGCTTTCTTT.

The chain carries TRBV19 and TRBJ2-1, with D possibly being TRBD2 (7 bases). Germline CDR1 reads LNHDA; CDR2 reads SQIVND (reference sequence). V gave up 7 bases and J gave up 0 bases, with 13 bases separating them. This CDR3 spans 15 amino acids. The CDR3 protein is CASNRGASSYNEQFF. CDR3 bases: TGTGCCAGTAACCGGGGGGCGTCCTCCTACAATGAGCAGTTCTTC.

The rearrangement links TRBV19 to TRBJ1-6, with D tentatively TRBD1 (5 bases). The germline gives CDR1 LNHDA, CDR2 SQIVND (reference sequence). The CDR3 consists of 15 residues. V was clipped by 7 bases and J by 9 bases, with 19 bases between them. CDR3 nucleotide sequence: TGTGCCAGTACCCTGGGGCGGGGTGGAGCTTCACCCCTCCACTTT. Its protein is CASTLGRGGASPLHF.

The rearrangement uses TRBV2 and TRBJ2-7; tentative D call: TRBD1 (6 bases). V was cut by 5 bases and J by 4 bases, with 12 bases left in between. There are 13 residues in the CDR3. Germline assignment: CDR1 SNHLY and CDR2 FYNNEI. CDR3 amino acids: CASSYRQVYEQYF. The CDR3 DNA reads TGTGCCAGCAGTTACCGACAGGTTTACGAGCAGTACTTC.

The chain is built from TRBV28 and TRBJ1-2; a possible D gene is TRBD1 (6 bases). The germline gives CDR1 MDHEN, CDR2 SYDVKM. The CDR3 runs 17 residues. V was shortened by 5 bases and J by 0 bases, with 19 bases between the two germline ends. The CDR3: CASSPSGRGHTNYGYTF. DNA for the CDR3: TGTGCCAGCAGTCCATCCGGCAGGGGACATACTAACTATGGCTACACCTTC.

The CDR3 sequence: CASSLVGLAGADEQFF. The CDR3 nucleotides read TGCGCCAGCAGCTTGGTAGGACTAGCGGGAGCGGATGAGCAGTTCTTC. This chain uses TRBV5-1 with TRBJ2-1, with 13 bases matching TRBD2. The length of the CDR3 is 16 residues. J was trimmed by 8 bases and V by 0 bases; bases with no gene match: 5. From germline, CDR1 is SGHRS and CDR2 YFSETQ.

The rearrangement links TRBV3-1 (or the pseudogene TRBV3-2) to TRBJ1-5; weak D call: TRBD1 (6 bases). Trimming pared 0 bases from V and 2 bases from J, leaving 8 bases between. This CDR3 comprises 15 residues. Germline assignment: CDR1 LGHDT and CDR2 YNNKEL (reference sequence). The CDR3 protein is CASSQEQGRNQPQHF. CDR3 bases: TGTGCCAGCAGCCAAGAACAGGGACGCAATCAGCCCCAGCATTTT.

The chain recombines TRBV27 with TRBJ2-7, with D tentatively TRBD2 (5 bases). This CDR3 comprises 14 residues. V dropped 3 bases and J dropped 4 bases, with 13 bases sitting between them. Germline V gene sequence: CDR1 MNHEY, CDR2 SMNVEV (reference sequence). CDR3 protein: CASSFLGLEYEQYF. The CDR3 DNA sequence: TGTGCCAGCAGTTTTCTAGGACTGGAATACGAGCAGTACTTC.